These T cell receptor beta chains were read from a single sample in a study of beta chain features in type 1 diabetes. TCRdb keeps only in-frame clones here, not all; method: immunoSEQ multiplex PCR. The data show under 800,000 clones, 15% to 18% seen once. The specimen sequenced was naive CD4+ T cells from blood. The source is a man younger than 35 in good health. CDR3s include the opening cysteine and the closing phenylalanine or tryptophan. The D gene is left open where the match is weak. Clone size appears in some rows only: once, few, many, or a class for an expanded clone.

v_call: TRBV2
clone_size: NA
cdr3_length: 13
j_call: TRBJ1-5
d_call: NA
cdr3_nt: TGTGCCAGCAGCCGACAGCCCTATCAGCCCCAGCATTTT
cdr3_aa: CASSRQPYQPQHF

v_call: TRBV9
clone_size: NA
cdr3_length: 14
j_call: TRBJ2-7
d_call: NA
cdr3_nt: TGTGCCAGCAGCCCCCTGGGGCTAGCCTACGAGCAGTACTTC
cdr3_aa: CASSPLGLAYEQYF

v_call: TRBV27
clone_size: few
cdr3_length: 14
j_call: TRBJ2-7
d_call: NA
cdr3_nt: TGTGCCAGCAGTTTATCGAGACAGACTTACGAGCAGTACTTC
cdr3_aa: CASSLSRQTYEQYF

v_call: TRBV4-1
clone_size: few
cdr3_length: 18
j_call: TRBJ1-5
d_call: NA
cdr3_nt: TGCGCCAGCAGCCAAGAAGGATCGTCAGGACATAGCAATCAGCCCCAGCATTTT
cdr3_aa: CASSQEGSSGHSNQPQHF

v_call: TRBV19
clone_size: few
cdr3_length: 17
j_call: TRBJ1-3
d_call: NA
cdr3_nt: TGTGCCAGTAGTTCTCTGGCACGGGAAGCATCTGGAAACACCATATATTTT
cdr3_aa: CASSSLAREASGNTIYF

v_call: TRBV7-9
clone_size: few
cdr3_length: 14
j_call: TRBJ1-2
d_call: NA
cdr3_nt: TGTGCCAGCAGCTTAGAAGTCAAAAACTATGGCTACACCTTC
cdr3_aa: CASSLEVKNYGYTF

v_call: TRBV4-1
clone_size: NA
cdr3_length: 16
j_call: TRBJ2-5
d_call: TRBD2
cdr3_nt: TGCGCCAGCAGCCAGTCACTGACTAGCGGCTGGGAGACCCAGTACTTC
cdr3_aa: CASSQSLTSGWETQYF

v_call: TRBV5-4
clone_size: few
cdr3_length: 14
j_call: TRBJ2-5
d_call: NA
cdr3_nt: TGTGCCAGCAGCTTGGCCTCGGCTCCAGAGACCCAGTACTTC
cdr3_aa: CASSLASAPETQYF

v_call: TRBV5-4
clone_size: few
cdr3_length: 17
j_call: TRBJ2-2
d_call: NA
cdr3_nt: TGTGCCAGCAGCGCCTCACCTAGGGAATCGAACACCGGGGAGCTGTTTTTT
cdr3_aa: CASSASPRESNTGELFF

v_call: TRBV7-2
clone_size: NA
cdr3_length: 17
j_call: TRBJ2-7
d_call: TRBD2
cdr3_nt: TGTGCCAGCAGTCCCGGACAGAGGACTAGCGGGAGCTACGAGCAGTACTTC
cdr3_aa: CASSPGQRTSGSYEQYF

v_call: TRBV20-1
clone_size: NA
cdr3_length: 11
j_call: TRBJ2-1
d_call: NA
cdr3_nt: TGCAGTGCTAGGACAGTCAATGAGCAGTTCTTC
cdr3_aa: CSARTVNEQFF

v_call: TRBV4-2
clone_size: few
cdr3_length: 11
j_call: TRBJ2-7
d_call: NA
cdr3_nt: TGTGCCAGCAGCCAAGAAGCCGAGCAGTACTTC
cdr3_aa: CASSQEAEQYF

v_call: TRBV7-9
clone_size: NA
cdr3_length: 14
j_call: TRBJ1-1
d_call: NA
cdr3_nt: TGTGCCAGCAGCTTCAGCCAGGGAGACACTGAAGCTTTCTTT
cdr3_aa: CASSFSQGDTEAFF

v_call: TRBV7-9
clone_size: few
cdr3_length: 14
j_call: TRBJ2-7
d_call: NA
cdr3_nt: TGTGCCAGCAGCCTCCGAACAGGGACCTACGAGCAGTACTTC
cdr3_aa: CASSLRTGTYEQYF

v_call: TRBV6-1
clone_size: once
cdr3_length: 13
j_call: TRBJ2-2
d_call: NA
cdr3_nt: TGTGCCAGCAGCGGCACCGGGCCCGGGGAGCTGTTTTTT
cdr3_aa: CASSGTGPGELFF

v_call: TRBV11-2
clone_size: few
cdr3_length: 14
j_call: TRBJ2-1
d_call: NA
cdr3_nt: TGTGCCAGCAGCTTAGCTCCCGGGTACAATGAGCAGTTCTTC
cdr3_aa: CASSLAPGYNEQFF

v_call: TRBV19
clone_size: NA
cdr3_length: 13
j_call: TRBJ2-2
d_call: NA
cdr3_nt: TGTGCCAGTAGTAGGGGGCCGGCCGGGGAGCTGTTTTTT
cdr3_aa: CASSRGPAGELFF

v_call: TRBV7-3
clone_size: NA
cdr3_length: 17
j_call: TRBJ2-1
d_call: TRBD1
cdr3_nt: TGTGCCAGCAGCCATGCCCTATTTGGGACAGTCATCAATGAGCAGTTCTTC
cdr3_aa: CASSHALFGTVINEQFF

v_call: TRBV5-1
clone_size: NA
cdr3_length: 16
j_call: TRBJ2-3
d_call: TRBD2
cdr3_nt: TGCGCCAGCTTCCCTCTAGCGGGGTCTAGCACAGATACGCAGTATTTT
cdr3_aa: CASFPLAGSSTDTQYF

v_call: TRBV29-1
clone_size: few
cdr3_length: 12
j_call: TRBJ1-2
d_call: NA
cdr3_nt: TGCAGCGTTGAACAGGCTAACTATGGCTACACCTTC
cdr3_aa: CSVEQANYGYTF

v_call: TRBV18
clone_size: NA
cdr3_length: 15
j_call: TRBJ2-3
d_call: TRBD2
cdr3_nt: TGTGCCAGCTCTTCTAGCGGCTGGAGCACAGATACGCAGTATTTT
cdr3_aa: CASSSSGWSTDTQYF

v_call: TRBV7-6
clone_size: few
cdr3_length: 15
j_call: TRBJ2-5
d_call: NA
cdr3_nt: TGTGCCAGCAGCTACACGACAGGCACACTGGAGACCCAGTACTTC
cdr3_aa: CASSYTTGTLETQYF

v_call: TRBV28
clone_size: few
cdr3_length: 15
j_call: TRBJ1-5
d_call: NA
cdr3_nt: TGTGCCAGCAGACGACCCGGGAGTGGCAATCAGCCCCAGCATTTT
cdr3_aa: CASRRPGSGNQPQHF

v_call: TRBV4-1
clone_size: NA
cdr3_length: 14
j_call: TRBJ1-1
d_call: TRBD1
cdr3_nt: TGCGCCAGCAGGAGGACAGGGCCTGACACTGAAGCTTTCTTT
cdr3_aa: CASRRTGPDTEAFF

v_call: TRBV30
clone_size: few
cdr3_length: 13
j_call: TRBJ1-5
d_call: NA
cdr3_nt: TGTGCCTGGAGTGGACGGCTCAATCAGCCCCAGCATTTT
cdr3_aa: CAWSGRLNQPQHF

v_call: TRBV9
clone_size: few
cdr3_length: 14
j_call: TRBJ1-2
d_call: NA
cdr3_nt: TGTGCCAGCGTCAGGGGACAAGACCACTATGGCTACACCTTC
cdr3_aa: CASVRGQDHYGYTF